This entry features one T cell receptor beta chain sequence. This CDR3 spans 15 amino acids. In germline, CDR1 is SNHLY, CDR2 FYNNEI. V trimming: 5 bases; J trimming: 3 bases; junction bases outside the gene matches: 9. The investigators reverse transcribed all of the isolated RNA, so they sequenced expressed TCRB transcripts. The repertoire was sequenced with immunoSEQ multiplex PCR; TCRdb's copy has only in-frame clones and lacks some. Here the sample spans almost 350,000 clones, roughly 8% being singletons. This entry belongs to a study of beta chain features in type 1 diabetes. The clonotype was recovered from a woman under 30 in good health. The genes are TRBV2 and TRBJ1-2; the match to TRBD1 covers 7 bases. What was sequenced was central memory CD4+ T cells from blood. CDR3 in amino acids: CASSRVSGGYYGYTF. For the CDR3, the DNA is TGTGCCAGCAGTCGTGTGTCAGGGGGATACTATGGCTACACCTTC.